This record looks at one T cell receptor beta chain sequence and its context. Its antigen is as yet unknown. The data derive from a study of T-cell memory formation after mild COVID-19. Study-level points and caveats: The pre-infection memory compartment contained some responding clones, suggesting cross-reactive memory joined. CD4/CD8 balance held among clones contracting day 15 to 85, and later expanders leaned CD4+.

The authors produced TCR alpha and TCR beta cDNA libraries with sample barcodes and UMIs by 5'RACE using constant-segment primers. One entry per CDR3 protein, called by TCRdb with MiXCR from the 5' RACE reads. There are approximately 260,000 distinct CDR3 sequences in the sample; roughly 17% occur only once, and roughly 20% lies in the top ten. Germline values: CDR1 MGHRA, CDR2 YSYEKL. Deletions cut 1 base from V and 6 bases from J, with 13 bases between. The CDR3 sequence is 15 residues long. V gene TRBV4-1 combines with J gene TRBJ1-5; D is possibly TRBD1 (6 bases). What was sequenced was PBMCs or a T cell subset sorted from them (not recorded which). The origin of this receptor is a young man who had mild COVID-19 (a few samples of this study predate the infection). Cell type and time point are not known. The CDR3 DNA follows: TGCGCCAGCAGCCAAGTGGGCGGGGGCCGTCAGCCCCAGCATTTT. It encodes CASSQVGGGRQPQHF.